This TCR beta chain was captured in a study of T cells expressing NK-cell markers. Study in general: The TCR beta repertoires originated in sorted CD3+CD56+NKG2C+, CD3+CD56+NKG2C- and CD3+CD56-NKG2C+ T cells.

UMI-tagged 5'RACE template switching yielded the TCR beta cDNA. TCRdb re-called the 5' RACE reads and gives one entry per CDR3 protein, without DNA. The sample holds approximately 460,000 distinct CDR3 sequences. General study findings and limits: Unclear, still, was the HCMV specificity of the expanded NKG2C+ T cell clones. Dominant NKG2C+ clonotypes were found to form roughly 1.0-7.5% of CD8+ T cells in over five donors.

Regarding this clonotype: No antigen is known for it.

Input material: blood T cells: a sorted CD56 or NKG2C T cell subset, CD4+ or CD8+ T cells, or bulk PBMC T cells (not recorded which). The TCR comes from a woman between 18 and 70 years old in good health.

The chain's CDR3 is CASSSPPAGDVNEQFF. This chain connects TRBV7-2 to TRBJ2-1; the TCRdb call, TRBD1, lacks DNA for checking. This CDR3 has 16 residues. Germline CDR1 and CDR2: SGHTA and FQGNSA. The variable domain in full, with the rest retrieved from reference TRBV7-2 and TRBJ2-1, is GAGVSQSPSNKVTEKGKDVELRCDPISGHTALYWYRQSLGQGLEFLIYFQGNSAPDKSGLPSDRFSAERTGGSVSTLTIQRTQQEDSAVYLCASSSPPAGDVNEQFFGPGTRLTVL.